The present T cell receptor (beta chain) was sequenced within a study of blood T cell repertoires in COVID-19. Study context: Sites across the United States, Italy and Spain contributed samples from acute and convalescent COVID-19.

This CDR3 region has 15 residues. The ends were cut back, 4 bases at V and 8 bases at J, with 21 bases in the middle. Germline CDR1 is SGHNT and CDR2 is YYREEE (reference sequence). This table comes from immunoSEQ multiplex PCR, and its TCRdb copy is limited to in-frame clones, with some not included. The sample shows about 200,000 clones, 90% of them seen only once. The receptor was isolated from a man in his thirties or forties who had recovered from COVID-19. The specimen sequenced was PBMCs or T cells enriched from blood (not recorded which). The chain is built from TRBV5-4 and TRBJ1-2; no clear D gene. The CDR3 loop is CASSNEPGRVAGYTF. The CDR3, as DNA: TGTGCCAGCAGCAATGAGCCAGGACGAGTAGCGGGCTACACCTTC. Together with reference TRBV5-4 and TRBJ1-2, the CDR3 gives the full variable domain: ETGVTQSPTHLIKTRGQQVTLRCSSQSGHNTVSWYQQALGQGPQFIFQYYREEENGRGNFPPRFSGLQFPNYSSELNVNALELDDSALYLCASSNEPGRVAGYTFGSGTRLTVV.